The entry below describes one T cell receptor beta chain. Its matching antigen is unknown. The data originate from a study of blood T cells in healthy people across ages. Study information: Template switching captured about one barcoded beta molecule per two T cells.

With 6 bases removed from V and 7 bases from J, the gap between germline ends came to 18 bases. CDR3 size: 14 residues. Next came a second PCR, run for about 6 to 12 cycles, which used a sample-barcoded 5' primer along with a J-beta primer mix. TCRdb fed the 5' RACE reads into MiXCR, producing one record per CDR3 protein. The profile shows about 380,000 distinct CDR3 sequences, about 55% of them singletons. The study, taken as a whole, reports: Lack of knowledge of donor CMV status possibly confounded expanded clonotype changes.

The TCR comes from a man between 60 and 75 years old in good health. The rearrangement links TRBV12-3 or TRBV12-4 to TRBJ1-2; weak D call: TRBD1 (6 bases). The sequenced sample consisted of blood. The CDR3 DNA follows: TGTGCCAGCAGCCTCGAAGGGGGAGGTGGTGGCTACACCTTC. Translation: CASSLEGGGGGYTF.